One sample yielded the 30 T cell receptor beta chains listed below, sequenced in a study of T-cell memory formation after mild COVID-19. TCRdb independently ran MiXCR on the 5' RACE reads; one entry per CDR3 protein. The table lists around 320,000 distinct CDR3 sequences, 25% to 30% of them singletons. Input material: PBMCs or a T cell subset sorted from them (not recorded which). Receptors were obtained from an adult woman who had mild COVID-19 (a few samples of this study predate the infection). Cell type and time point are not known.

The gene calls are TRBV29-1 and TRBJ2-7, with a tentative D call TRBD1 (5 bases). V was shortened by 5 bases and J by 2 bases, with 10 bases between the two germline ends. CDR1 is SQVTM and CDR2 is ANQGSEA in the germline V gene. The CDR3 runs 12 residues. The CDR3 spells CSVRTSTYEQYF. CDR3 nucleotides: TGCAGCGTTCGGACATCCACCTACGAGCAGTACTTC.

This clonotype was picked up a small number of times. This chain joins TRBV3-1 and TRBJ2-3; 11 bases agree with TRBD2. This CDR3 spans 16 amino acids. V gave up 6 bases and J gave up 1 base; unmatched junction bases: 6. Germline CDR1 and CDR2: LGHDT and YNNKEL (reference sequence). CDR3 coding DNA: TGTGCCAGCAGTGACGAGGGACTAGCGGGCACAGATACGCAGTATTTT. Translated, it gives CASSDEGLAGTDTQYF.

The chain uses TRBV7-3 and TRBJ2-1, with no clear D. The V end lost 4 bases, the J end lost 7 bases, and 5 bases lay between the germline ends. There are 11 residues in the CDR3. The germline gives CDR1 SGHTA, CDR2 FQGTGA. CDR3 sequence (DNA): TGTGCCAGCAGCTATCGAAATGAGCAGTTCTTC. It translates to CASSYRNEQFF.

This clonotype has ten or more counts. The chain joins TRBV10-3 to TRBJ2-7; D uncertain. The CDR3 is made up of 13 amino acids. CDR1 and CDR2 from the germline V gene are ENHRY and SYGVKD. Trimming removed 6 bases at V and 0 bases at J, with 9 bases between. CDR3 coding DNA: TGTGCCATCAGAGAACCGGACTCCTACGAGCAGTACTTC. This translates into CAIREPDSYEQYF.

This clonotype was counted a few times. The rearrangement joins TRBV5-1 to TRBJ1-4; D is unclear. The CDR3 loop spans 15 amino acids. V was clipped by 0 bases and J by 4 bases, with 10 bases between them. Germline assignment: CDR1 SGHRS and CDR2 YFSETQ. The CDR3 nucleotides are TGCGCCAGCAGCTTGGACGCAGGAGATAATGAAAAACTGTTTTTT. Amino acid sequence: CASSLDAGDNEKLFF.

This clonotype was seen repeatedly, ten times or more. The V gene is TRBV19, the J gene TRBJ2-1; 9 nucleotides line up with TRBD2. With 4 bases clipped from V and 4 bases from J, the junction kept 5 bases outside the gene matches. Per germline, CDR1 LNHDA and CDR2 SQIVND (reference sequence). This CDR3 is 15 amino acids long. CDR3 sequence: CASSSGGAIYNEQFF. CDR3 DNA: TGTGCCAGTAGTAGCGGGGGGGCTATTTACAATGAGCAGTTCTTC.

The chain uses TRBV6-5 and TRBJ2-7; D unresolved. This CDR3 region has 14 residues. V lost 2 bases to trimming and J lost 2 bases, with 10 bases between them. CDR1 and CDR2 from the germline V gene are MNHEY and SVGAGI. CDR3 nucleotide sequence: TGTGCCAGCAGTTACCGACCCGAACCCTACGAGCAGTACTTC. Translated, it gives CASSYRPEPYEQYF.

The chain couples TRBV9 to TRBJ2-7; TRBD1 matches at 10 bases. Germline V gene data show CDR1 as SGDLS and CDR2 as YYNGEE. The CDR3 is 16 residues long. The ends lost 1 base at V and 6 bases at J; junction bases unmatched: 10. The DNA of the CDR3 is TGTGCCAGCAGCGTAACCCCCGGGACAGGGGCCGGCGAGCAGTACTTC. This gives the protein CASSVTPGTGAGEQYF.

DNA of the CDR3: TGTGCCAGCAGCTCGGGACAGGCGTACACTGAAGCTTTCTTT. It encodes CASSSGQAYTEAFF. This chain uses TRBV5-5 with TRBJ1-1; 8 nucleotides match TRBD1. This CDR3 is 14 amino acids long. The germline V gene has CDR1 SGHKS and CDR2 YYEKEE (reference sequence). V dropped 3 bases and J dropped 3; count of bases not matched to a gene: 4.

This clonotype was found a few times. V is TRBV7-2 and J is TRBJ2-2; 11 bases are shared with TRBD1. V was clipped by 8 bases and J by 5 bases; unmatched bases: 7. Per the germline V gene, CDR1 is SGHTA and CDR2 is FQGNSA. The CDR3 length is 15 residues. The CDR3: CASRPGQGVTGELFF. The CDR3 bases are TGTGCCAGCCGGCCGGGACAGGGGGTAACCGGGGAGCTGTTTTTT. The variable domain in full, completed from reference TRBV7-2 and TRBJ2-2, reads GAGVSQSPSNKVTEKGKDVELRCDPISGHTALYWYRQSLGQGLEFLIYFQGNSAPDKSGLPSDRFSAERTGGSVSTLTIQRTQQEDSAVYLCASRPGQGVTGELFFGEGSRLTVL.

The V and J genes are TRBV12-3 or TRBV12-4 and TRBJ1-2; TRBD1 might be the D (5 bases). V was cut by 8 bases and J by 0 bases, with 22 bases left in between. The CDR3 extends over 17 amino acids. The CDR3 region is CASLDPGQGFSNYGYTF. The CDR3 coding sequence is TGTGCCAGCCTCGATCCAGGGCAGGGCTTTTCTAACTATGGCTACACCTTC.

In this sample, this clonotype turned up a few times. The chain carries TRBV9 and TRBJ1-6; no reliable D call. The CDR3 runs to 15 residues. V lost 4 bases and J lost 0, with 8 bases in between. Germline values: CDR1 SGDLS, CDR2 YYNGEE. CDR3 residues: CASSSDSSYNSPLHF. The CDR3 coding sequence is TGTGCCAGCAGCTCCGATAGCTCCTATAATTCACCCCTCCACTTT.

Here the CDR3 reads CASSLTSGRASGELFF. CDR3 coding DNA: TGTGCCAGCAGCTTGACTAGCGGGAGGGCCTCGGGGGAGCTGTTTTTT. V gene TRBV7-2 combines with J gene TRBJ2-2, with 14 bases identical to TRBD2. The length of the CDR3 is 16 residues. After removal of 3 bases from V and 8 bases from J, the junction contained 5 bases not matched to a gene. The V gene's germline CDR1 is SGHTA and CDR2 FQGNSA.

The sample holds a few counts of this clonotype. The chain joins TRBV4-3 to TRBJ2-7; TRBD1 or TRBD2 may be the D gene (5 bases each). CDR3 length: 13 residues. Germline lookup yields CDR1 LGHNA and CDR2 YSLEER. V was trimmed by 1 base and J by 7 bases, leaving 11 bases between them. CDR3 region: CASSQGPEGEQYF. The CDR3 DNA follows: TGCGCCAGCAGCCAAGGTCCTGAGGGGGAGCAGTACTTC.

The chain uses TRBV4-1 and TRBJ2-2; no definite D call. The CDR3 loop spans 14 amino acids. Trimming took off 0 bases at V and 6 bases at J, with 8 bases between the two ends. Germline lookup yields CDR1 MGHRA and CDR2 YSYEKL. The CDR3 region has the DNA TGCGCCAGCAGCCAAGAGCTGGGTCCCGGGGAGCTGTTTTTT. Translating it yields CASSQELGPGELFF.

This clonotype turned up a few times. The V call is TRBV12-3 or TRBV12-4, the J call TRBJ2-7; D might be TRBD2 (6 bases). Trimming took 3 bases from V and 5 from J, leaving 8 bases between them. This CDR3 has 12 residues. CDR3 residues: CASSFGGHEQYF. CDR3 DNA: TGTGCCAGCAGTTTCGGAGGGCACGAGCAGTACTTC.

In this sample, this clonotype turned up a few times. CDR3 region: CASRGQGESYEQYF. CDR3 bases: TGCGCCAGCAGGGGACAGGGCGAATCCTACGAGCAGTACTTC. The rearrangement joins TRBV23-1 to TRBJ2-7; 9 bases agree with TRBD1. TRBV23-1 is known as an ORF, though its function is uncertain. V dropped 6 bases and J dropped 1; count of bases not matched to a gene: 4. The CDR3 length is 14 residues.

The rearrangement joins TRBV29-1 to TRBJ2-5, with 7 nucleotides matching TRBD2. V trimming: 4 bases; J trimming: 4 bases; junction bases outside the gene matches: 6. The CDR3 contains 13 residues. Looked up from germline, CDR1 is SQVTM and CDR2 is ANQGSEA. CDR3 loop: CSVGPGGRETQYF. Written as DNA, the CDR3 is TGCAGCGTTGGCCCGGGCGGGAGAGAGACCCAGTACTTC.

This clonotype has a handful of counts. This rearrangement joins TRBV19 to TRBJ2-2; 7 positions match TRBD2. V gave up 4 bases and J gave up 2 bases; unmatched junction bases: 7. The germline CDR1 and CDR2 sequences are LNHDA and SQIVND (reference sequence). The CDR3 runs 16 residues. The CDR3 nucleotides read TGTGCCAGTAGTACCCCTCGCGGGAGAAACACCGGGGAGCTGTTTTTT. It codes for CASSTPRGRNTGELFF.

This clonotype came up once. The genes are TRBV24-1 and TRBJ2-2; TRBD2 matches at 11 bases. Germline lookup yields CDR1 KGHDR and CDR2 SFDVKD. The CDR3 consists of 17 residues. The V and J ends lost 3 bases and 6 bases, in that order; junction bases with no gene match: 8. The CDR3 here is CATSDPGTSGKAGELFF. CDR3 DNA: TGTGCCACCAGTGATCCCGGGACTAGCGGAAAGGCCGGGGAGCTGTTTTTT.

The chain combines TRBV5-1 with TRBJ2-2, with 7 bases lining up with TRBD1. The J segment lost 6 bases and the V segment lost 4 bases, leaving 6 bases of the junction unmatched. The CDR3 sequence is 14 residues long. Per the germline V gene, CDR1 is SGHRS and CDR2 is YFSETQ. The CDR3 DNA sequence: TGCGCCAGCAGCCCTATCCAGGGGGCCGGGGAGCTGTTTTTT. It yields the protein CASSPIQGAGELFF.

The chain uses TRBV24-1 and TRBJ2-7; 7 bases match TRBD2. With 4 bases clipped from V and 5 bases from J, the junction kept 7 bases outside the gene matches. CDR3 length: 14 amino acids. The V gene's germline CDR1 is KGHDR and CDR2 SFDVKD. The CDR3 DNA follows: TGTGCCACCAGTGAACCCGGACTAGGGAACGAGCAGTACTTC. This gives the protein CATSEPGLGNEQYF.

The genes are TRBV15 and TRBJ2-7; no reliable D call. Germline-derived CDR1 and CDR2 are LNHNV and YYDKDF (reference sequence). V lost 0 bases to trimming and J lost 2 bases, with 8 bases between them. This CDR3 contains 14 residues. CDR3: CATSREGLAYEQYF. Written as DNA, the CDR3 is TGTGCCACCAGCAGAGAGGGGTTAGCCTACGAGCAGTACTTC. The variable domain in full, with the rest retrieved from reference TRBV15 and TRBJ2-7, is DAMVIQNPRYQVTQFGKPVTLSCSQTLNHNVMYWYQQKSSQAPKLLFHYYDKDFNNEADTPDNFQSRRPNTSFCFLDIRSPGLGDTAMYLCATSREGLAYEQYFGPGTRLTVT.

The rearrangement links TRBV6-1 to TRBJ2-1; TRBD1 matches 9 bases. V shed 9 bases, J shed 5 bases, and the junction held 5 bases outside the gene matches. This CDR3 is 13 amino acids long. Germline V lookup: CDR1 MNHNS, CDR2 SASEGT. CDR3 protein: CASLQGADNEQFF. CDR3 coding DNA: TGTGCCAGTTTACAGGGGGCTGACAATGAGCAGTTCTTC.

This clonotype showed up just a few times. The chain joins TRBV7-3 to TRBJ1-5, with D hard to call. Trimming took 5 bases from V and 4 from J, leaving 9 bases between them. Germline values: CDR1 SGHTA, CDR2 FQGTGA. The length of the CDR3 is 13 residues. DNA for the CDR3: TGTGCCAGCAGCGTTAATCGGAATCAGCCCCAGCATTTT. Translated, it gives CASSVNRNQPQHF. The full variable domain, rest sourced from reference TRBV7-3 and TRBJ1-5, is GAGVSQTPSNKVTEKGKYVELRCDPISGHTALYWYRQSLGQGPEFLIYFQGTGAADDSGLPNDRFFAVRPEGSVSTLKIQRTERGDSAVYLCASSVNRNQPQHFGDGTRLSIL.

V and J are TRBV12-3 or TRBV12-4 and TRBJ2-3; a weak D match, TRBD1 (6 bases). Trimming removed 2 bases from V and 1 base from J, with 13 bases in between. The CDR3 runs to 16 residues. The CDR3: CASSLPRGRGTDTQYF. The CDR3 DNA reads TGTGCCAGCAGTTTACCCAGGGGACGTGGCACAGATACGCAGTATTTT.

This clonotype has more than one count but fewer than ten. The J gene is TRBJ2-1, the V gene TRBV7-3; D might be TRBD2 (5 bases). Deletions cut 1 base from V and 10 bases from J, with 11 bases between. The CDR3 extends over 13 amino acids. In germline, CDR1 is SGHTA, CDR2 FQGTGA. CDR3 sequence (DNA): TGTGCCAGCAGCTTAAATTCCGGGAACGAGCAGTTCTTC. Residues: CASSLNSGNEQFF. Variable domain in full (rest from reference TRBV7-3 and TRBJ2-1): GAGVSQTPSNKVTEKGKYVELRCDPISGHTALYWYRQSLGQGPEFLIYFQGTGAADDSGLPNDRFFAVRPEGSVSTLKIQRTERGDSAVYLCASSLNSGNEQFFGPGTRLTVL.

This clonotype was detected once. This chain links TRBV20-1 with TRBJ1-1; D call uncertain. The CDR3 spans 14 residues. Per the germline V gene, CDR1 is DFQATT and CDR2 is SNEGSKA (reference sequence). V gave up 0 bases and J gave up 8 bases, with 16 bases separating them. The DNA for the CDR3 is TGCAGTGCTAGAGATGGCAGCCCCGCTAAGGAAGCTTTCTTT. It specifies CSARDGSPAKEAFF.

J is TRBJ2-2 and V is TRBV13; D possibly corresponds to TRBD2 (6 bases). This CDR3 contains 15 residues. CDR1 and CDR2 from the germline V gene are PRHDT and FYEKMQ (reference sequence). V lost 5 bases and J lost 5, with 15 bases in between. CDR3 sequence: CASSVSGLGTGELFF. Written as DNA, the CDR3 is TGTGCCAGCAGCGTTTCGGGACTCGGAACCGGGGAGCTGTTTTTT.

This clonotype was counted between two and nine times. V usage is TRBV6-5 and J usage is TRBJ1-6; D call uncertain. The CDR3 contains 13 residues. V lost 7 bases and J lost 10, with 14 bases in between. Germline loops: CDR1 MNHEY, CDR2 SVGAGI. CDR3 DNA: TGTGCCAGCACCAACCGACTGGACTCACCCCTCCACTTT. Translated, it gives CASTNRLDSPLHF.